The sequence of this T cell receptor (beta chain) was determined in a study of T cells after yellow fever vaccination (dated by TCRdb to between 2017 and 2020). Describing the broader study: The SMART-Seq v4 Ultra Low Input RNA kit was used to prepare libraries from fractions with low cell numbers. To follow T-cell clones before and after both primary and booster YFV17D yellow fever vaccination, bulk TCR alpha and beta repertoires underwent longitudinal sequencing. Two healthy male donors, one aged 18 to 30 and one aged 30 to 40 years, were included in the cohort. Bulk PBMC replicates and cell subsets were isolated from blood drawn at multiple timepoints before and after both primary and secondary immunization. What the work shows at the level of the full study, not this receptor alone: A small fraction of clonotypes showed up in both the CD4 and CD8 compartments, probably as a result of convergent recombination. After the booster, most clones that had expanded after primary vaccination were detected again (roughly 95% of CD4 and around nine tenths of CD8), suggesting broad maintenance of memory. Computational filtering was needed because FACS-sorted repertoires could contain abundant contaminating clonotypes from the bulk population. Compared with the primary T-cell response, the secondary T-cell response was faster but weaker, reaching its peak on day 5 rather than on day 15. The study included only two donors, which limits how far the findings can be generalized.

This clonotype was recorded many times. The antigen it binds to is not known. Base qualities are not at hand, and no much larger clone is one base apart. Per the publication, the treatment or condition label means: live attenuated yellow fever vaccine strain. At each blood-draw timepoint, two biological replicates of bulk PBMCs were obtained. PBMCs were isolated from peripheral blood using a standard Ficoll-Paque protocol. TriZol was used to extract RNA from bulk PBMCs, from CD4 and CD8 fractions, and from dextramer-positive and dextramer-negative fractions. Sequencing relied on an Illumina NovaSeq 6000. TCR cDNA was synthesized by 5'RACE template switching, through which a universal primer site and unique molecular identifiers were introduced. cDNA synthesis was primed from both the TCR alpha and TCR beta constant segments. Library amplification involved two PCR steps, and the second step added sample barcodes and sequencing adapters. Sequencing of the libraries was done on either Illumina HiSeq 2500 (2x100 bp) or NovaSeq (2x150 bp). For the original study's pipeline: MIGEC handled demultiplexing of reads and collapsing into UMI consensus sequences, while MiXCR performed V(D)J alignment. Vaccine-responding clonotypes were defined with edgeR using replicate PBMC samples, requiring FDR below 0.01 and a log2 fold change above 5 up to day 15. Each bulk clonotype received a CD4 or CD8 identity based on whether the sequenced CD4 or CD8 repertoire contained that clonotype at higher abundance. Starting from the raw public reads, TCRdb applied fastp trimming at Q25, assembled clones with MiXCR and retained in-frame beta chains. CDR3 protein sequences are deduplicated, and each keeps its most common genes and DNA. TCRdb assigned the V and J calls; the authors' analysis was not used. This sample has about 320,000 distinct CDR3 sequences in its table, and around 4.3% of those were observed once. The ten largest clones capture roughly 21% of the sample.

The clonotype was recovered from a man between 18 and 35 years old who received the YFV17D yellow fever vaccine. This sample comprised PBMCs, obtained 15 days after the yellow fever booster vaccination.

The bases are TGTGCCAGCACCCATGGCTACGAGCAGTACTTC. Translated, this is CASTHGYEQYF. The chain is assembled from TRBV27 and TRBJ2-7; the D gene lacks a confident call. Trimming at the junction amounts to 7 bases on V and 3 bases on J, and the germline ends lie 7 bases apart. The CDR3, cysteine through phenylalanine, is 11 amino acids long. CDR3 DNA only is kept here, 33 bases in frame from base 1. From a lookup of the germline V gene (reference sequence), CDR1 and CDR2 are MNHEY and SMNVEV.